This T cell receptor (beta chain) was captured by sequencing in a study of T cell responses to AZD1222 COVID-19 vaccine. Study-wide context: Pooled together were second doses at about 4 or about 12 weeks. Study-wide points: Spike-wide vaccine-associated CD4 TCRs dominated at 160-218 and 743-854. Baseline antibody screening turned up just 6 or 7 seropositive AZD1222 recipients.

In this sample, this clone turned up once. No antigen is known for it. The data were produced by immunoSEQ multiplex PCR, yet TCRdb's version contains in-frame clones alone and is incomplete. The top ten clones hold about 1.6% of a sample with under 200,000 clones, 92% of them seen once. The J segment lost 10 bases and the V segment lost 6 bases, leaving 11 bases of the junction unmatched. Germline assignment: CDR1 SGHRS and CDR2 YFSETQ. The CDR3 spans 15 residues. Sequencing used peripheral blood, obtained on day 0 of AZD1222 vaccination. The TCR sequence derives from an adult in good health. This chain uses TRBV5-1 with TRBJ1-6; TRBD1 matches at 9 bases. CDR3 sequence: CASTLGGTGTSPLHF. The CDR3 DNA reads TGCGCCAGCACCCTGGGAGGGACAGGGACATCACCCCTCCACTTT. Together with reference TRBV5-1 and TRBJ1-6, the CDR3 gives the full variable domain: KAGVTQTPRYLIKTRGQQVTLSCSPISGHRSVSWYQQTPGQGLQFLFEYFSETQRNKGNFPGRFSGRQFSNSRSEMNVSTLELGDSALYLCASTLGGTGTSPLHFGNGTRLTVT.